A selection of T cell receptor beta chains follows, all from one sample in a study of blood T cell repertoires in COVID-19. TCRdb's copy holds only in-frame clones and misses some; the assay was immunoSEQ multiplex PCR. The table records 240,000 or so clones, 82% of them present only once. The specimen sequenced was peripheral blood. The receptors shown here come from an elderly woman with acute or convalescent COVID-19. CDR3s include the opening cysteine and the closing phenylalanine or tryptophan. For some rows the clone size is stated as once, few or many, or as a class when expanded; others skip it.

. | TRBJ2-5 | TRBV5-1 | CASSFSGGREETQYF
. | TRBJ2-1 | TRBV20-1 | CSASIAGGPHNEQFF
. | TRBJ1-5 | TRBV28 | CASSRQGALNQPQHF
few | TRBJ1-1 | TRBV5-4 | CASSPQPGERTEAFF
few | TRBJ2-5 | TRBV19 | CASSPAGVIQETQYF
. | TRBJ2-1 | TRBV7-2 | CASSHGRRGGAWNEQFF
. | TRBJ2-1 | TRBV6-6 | CASRAGTDYNEQFF
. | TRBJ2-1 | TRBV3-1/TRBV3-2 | CASSQRDREQFF
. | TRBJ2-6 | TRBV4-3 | CASSQDLTGGYVSGANVLTF
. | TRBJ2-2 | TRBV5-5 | CASSLGWSTGELFF
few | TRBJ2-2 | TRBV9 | CASSVEPSGTAGELFF